These 3 T cell receptor beta chains originate from one sample sequenced in a study of CD8 T cells in ankylosing spondylitis. TCRdb processed the 5' RACE reads anew with MiXCR; each CDR3 protein has one entry. The sample includes roughly 90,000 distinct CDR3 sequences, about 7.7% of them seen just once. Sequenced material: blood, either unsorted or a sorted T cell fraction (not recorded which). These receptors came from a male donor with ankylosing spondylitis or in good health (not recorded which).

This clonotype turned up a few times. The rearrangement joins TRBV11-3 to TRBJ2-3; D not resolved. Per the germline V gene, CDR1 is SGHNT and CDR2 is YENEEA. The CDR3 has 14 amino acids. V lost 1 base and J lost 0, with 5 bases in between. The CDR3 DNA reads TGTGCCAGCAGCTTAGCCCCCAGCACAGATACGCAGTATTTT. The encoded protein is CASSLAPSTDTQYF.

This clonotype has ten or more counts. The V and J genes are TRBV12-3 or TRBV12-4 and TRBJ2-1, with D possibly called TRBD1 or TRBD2 (5 bases each). CDR3 length: 13 amino acids. The V end was cut by 3 bases, the J end by 9 bases, with 12 bases between. Here the CDR3 reads CASSFVWDVEQFF. The CDR3 nucleotides read TGTGCCAGCAGTTTTGTCTGGGACGTTGAGCAGTTCTTC.

In this sample, this clonotype turned up many times. The rearrangement links TRBV29-1 to TRBJ1-4; no reliable D call. Trimming left V 0 bases short and J 4 bases short, with 6 bases between. Germline CDR1 is SQVTM and CDR2 is ANQGSEA. The CDR3 consists of 13 residues. DNA of the CDR3: TGCAGCGTTGAAGATGGGGATAATGAAAAACTGTTTTTT. Protein: CSVEDGDNEKLFF.